Listed below are T cell receptor beta chains from one sample, sequenced in a study of shared clonotypes between healthy human individuals. Produced via immunoSEQ multiplex PCR; TCRdb's table is partial and in-frame only. The sample gives 2 million to 3 million clones, 80% to 95% of which show up once; about 0.34% is in the top ten. Specimen: naive CD4+ T cells from PBMCs. These receptors all stem from a man in his late teens or twenties in good health. Some clones in this sample may be carry-over from other donors' samples. Each CDR3 is given with its conserved first and last residue. A D gene is named only where the DNA matches it firmly. Clone size, where shown, is once, few, many, or a class for clones that have expanded.

j_call,d_call,v_call,clone_size,cdr3_aa,cdr3_nt
TRBJ2-7,NA,TRBV5-1,once,CASSLGDGAVYEQYF,TGCGCCAGCAGCTTGGGGGACGGGGCAGTCTACGAGCAGTACTTC
TRBJ2-2,NA,TRBV6-1,NA,CASRKETGHTGELFF,TGTGCCAGCAGGAAAGAGACAGGACACACCGGGGAGCTGTTTTTT
TRBJ2-1,TRBD2,TRBV5-1,NA,CASSLVGSGLYNEQFF,TGCGCCAGCAGCTTGGTAGGTAGCGGGCTTTACAATGAGCAGTTCTTC
TRBJ1-5,NA,TRBV7-2,NA,CASSLGGYRYQPQHF,TGTGCCAGCAGCTTAGGAGGGTATAGGTATCAGCCCCAGCATTTT
TRBJ2-5,NA,TRBV5-1,NA,CASSLYSPGQETQYF,TGCGCCAGCAGCTTGTATTCCCCGGGGCAAGAGACCCAGTACTTC
TRBJ2-7,TRBD1,TRBV6-1,NA,CASSERLGGDRGHEQYF,TGTGCCAGCAGTGAACGTTTGGGAGGGGACAGGGGTCACGAGCAGTACTTC
TRBJ1-4,TRBD1,TRBV19,once,CASKRTGYEKLFF,TGTGCCAGTAAACGGACAGGTTATGAAAAACTGTTTTTT
TRBJ2-3,NA,TRBV6-5,NA,CASSYGGTSTDTQYF,TGTGCCAGCAGTTACGGTGGGACAAGCACAGATACGCAGTATTTT
TRBJ2-3,NA,TRBV4-3,once,CASSQQRGSDTQYF,TGCGCCAGCAGCCAGCAAAGGGGGTCGGATACGCAGTATTTT
TRBJ2-1,NA,TRBV12-5,NA,CASGLVVRNSYNEQFF,TGTGCTAGTGGTTTGGTAGTCCGAAATTCCTACAATGAGCAGTTCTTC
TRBJ2-2,TRBD1,TRBV28,NA,CASSLLWQGDTGELFF,TGTGCCAGCAGTCTACTCTGGCAGGGGGACACCGGGGAGCTGTTTTTT
TRBJ2-2,NA,TRBV5-1,NA,CASSFGNGELFF,TGCGCCAGCAGCTTTGGCAACGGGGAGCTGTTTTTT
TRBJ1-1,TRBD1,TRBV2,NA,CASSRQGNTEAFF,TGTGCCAGCAGCCGACAGGGAAACACTGAAGCTTTCTTT
TRBJ2-1,NA,TRBV28,NA,CASSSPGNEQFF,TGTGCCAGCAGTTCACCGGGCAATGAGCAGTTCTTC
TRBJ2-3,NA,TRBV18,once,CASSPRGALSTDTQYF,TGTGCCAGCTCACCAAGGGGGGCCTTGAGCACAGATACGCAGTATTTT
TRBJ1-2,NA,TRBV28,NA,CAISLWGAGGYTF,TGTGCCATCTCCCTCTGGGGGGCCGGTGGCTACACCTTC
TRBJ2-7,NA,TRBV27,NA,CASSLRLAGAQQYF,TGTGCCAGCAGTTTACGGTTAGCCGGGGCACAGCAGTACTTC
TRBJ1-2,NA,TRBV28,few,CASSLRAPRGYTF,TGTGCCAGCAGTTTGCGGGCGCCCCGTGGCTACACCTTC
TRBJ2-7,TRBD2,TRBV4-3,NA,CASRLIAGGPGEQYF,TGCGCCAGCAGACTCATAGCGGGAGGGCCGGGTGAGCAGTACTTC
TRBJ2-3,NA,TRBV7-6,NA,CASTHKGPTDTQYF,TGTGCCAGCACCCATAAGGGGCCGACAGATACGCAGTATTTT
TRBJ2-2,NA,TRBV7-7,NA,CASSLAGQAGELFF,TGTGCCAGCAGCTTAGCAGGGCAAGCCGGGGAGCTGTTTTTT
TRBJ1-1,NA,TRBV28,NA,CASSTAVQGAFF,TGTGCCAGCAGTACCGCGGTGCAGGGAGCTTTCTTT
TRBJ2-2,NA,TRBV2,NA,CASRRTDTGELFF,TGTGCCAGCAGGAGGACAGACACCGGGGAGCTGTTTTTT
TRBJ1-5,NA,TRBV19,NA,CASSTYNQPQHF,TGTGCCAGTAGTACCTATAATCAGCCCCAGCATTTT
TRBJ1-1,NA,TRBV30,NA,CAWSKGVLKDTEAFF,TGTGCCTGGAGTAAAGGGGTTCTTAAGGACACTGAAGCTTTCTTT
TRBJ2-3,NA,TRBV5-1,NA,CASSLETRQSTDTQYF,TGCGCCAGCAGTTTAGAGACTAGACAGAGCACAGATACGCAGTATTTT
TRBJ2-1,TRBD2,TRBV7-2,NA,CASSPRTSGRIYNEQFF,TGTGCCAGCAGCCCCAGGACTAGCGGGAGGATTTACAATGAGCAGTTCTTC
TRBJ2-2,TRBD1,TRBV6-5,NA,CASRNRGTGELFF,TGTGCCAGCCGTAACAGGGGAACCGGGGAGCTGTTTTTT
TRBJ2-1,TRBD2,TRBV29-1,NA,CSAPLAGVLGSYNEQFF,TGCAGCGCCCCTCTAGCGGGAGTTCTCGGCTCCTACAATGAGCAGTTCTTC
TRBJ2-7,TRBD2,TRBV5-4,NA,CASSVGLAGGTTYEQYF,TGTGCCAGCAGCGTAGGACTAGCGGGAGGAACCACCTACGAGCAGTACTTC
TRBJ2-7,NA,TRBV21-1,NA,CASSKAGGPRVNSSYEQYF,TGTGCCAGCAGCAAAGCGGGGGGACCACGAGTAAATAGCTCCTACGAGCAGTACTTC
TRBJ1-1,NA,TRBV5-1,NA,CASSLDPAEAFF,TGCGCCAGCAGCTTGGATCCCGCTGAAGCTTTCTTT
TRBJ2-1,NA,TRBV6-6,NA,CASSSLVGDSYNEQFF,TGTGCCAGCAGTTCCCTCGTGGGGGACTCCTACAATGAGCAGTTCTTC
TRBJ1-1,NA,TRBV7-2,NA,CASSRSWGTPNTEAFF,TGTGCCAGCAGCCGATCGTGGGGGACCCCGAACACTGAAGCTTTCTTT
TRBJ1-4,NA,TRBV28,few,CASWQRNNEKLFF,TGTGCCAGCTGGCAGCGAAACAATGAAAAACTGTTTTTT
TRBJ2-3,NA,TRBV6-6,NA,CASSYSGGTTDTQYF,TGTGCCAGCAGTTACTCTGGGGGAACCACAGATACGCAGTATTTT
TRBJ2-7,NA,TRBV5-6,once,CASSPGLVYEQYF,TGTGCCAGCAGCCCGGGACTCGTCTACGAGCAGTACTTC
TRBJ1-2,TRBD1,TRBV18,NA,CASSPDRGNYGYTF,TGTGCCAGCTCACCTGACAGGGGAAACTATGGCTACACCTTC
TRBJ1-1,NA,TRBV6-5,once,CASSYQGTLEAFF,TGTGCCAGCAGTTACCAGGGCACCCTTGAAGCTTTCTTT
TRBJ2-1,NA,TRBV5-4,NA,CASSRTRGNEQFF,TGTGCCAGCTCGAGGACTAGGGGGAATGAGCAGTTCTTC
TRBJ2-2,TRBD2,TRBV6-4,NA,CASSGLATNTGELFF,TGTGCCAGCAGCGGACTAGCGACAAACACCGGGGAGCTGTTTTTT